This T cell receptor (beta chain) was captured by sequencing in a study of cytomegalovirus exposure and HLA in healthy donors. Researchers ran the PCR with 60 Vbeta and 13 Jbeta primers. Sequencing used immunoSEQ multiplex PCR; TCRdb keeps in-frame clones, though not all of them. The sample gives roughly 97,000 clones, around 10% of which show up once; under 6% is in the top ten. From germline, CDR1 is SEHNR and CDR2 FQNEAQ (reference sequence). The CDR3 totals 13 residues. Trimming removed 2 bases from V and 1 base from J, with 5 bases in between. Source material: PBMCs. This chain joins TRBV7-9 and TRBJ1-1, with no clear D. This clonotype was sampled from a man in his forties or fifties in good health and CMV-seropositive. CDR3 in DNA: TGTGCCAGCAGCTTAACAGAGAACACTGAAGCTTTCTTT. Translation: CASSLTENTEAFF. Full variable domain (outside the CDR3, taken from reference TRBV7-9 and TRBJ1-1): DTGVSQNPRHKITKRGQNVTFRCDPISEHNRLYWYRQTLGQGPEFLTYFQNEAQLEKSRLLSDRFSAERPKGSFSTLEIQRTEQGDSAMYLCASSLTENTEAFFGQGTRLTVV.